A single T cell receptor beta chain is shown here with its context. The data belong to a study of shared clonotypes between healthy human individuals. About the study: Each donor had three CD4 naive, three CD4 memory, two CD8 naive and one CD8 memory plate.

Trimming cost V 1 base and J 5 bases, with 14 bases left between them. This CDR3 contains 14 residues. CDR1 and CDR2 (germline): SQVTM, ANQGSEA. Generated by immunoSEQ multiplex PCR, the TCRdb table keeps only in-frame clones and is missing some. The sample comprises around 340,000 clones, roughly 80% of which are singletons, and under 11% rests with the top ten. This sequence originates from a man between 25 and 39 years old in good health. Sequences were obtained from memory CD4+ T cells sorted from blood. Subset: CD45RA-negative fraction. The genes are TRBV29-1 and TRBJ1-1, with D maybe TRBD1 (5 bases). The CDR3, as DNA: TGCAGCGTTGAAGGGGACGGGAGGGAAACTGAAGCTTTCTTT. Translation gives CSVEGDGRETEAFF.